This TCR beta chain was captured in a study of blood T cell repertoires in COVID-19. Whole-study context: The United States, Italy and Spain provided the acute and convalescent COVID-19 samples. The cDNA or gDNA used as material had been derived from T cells, B-cell-depleted T cells, or PBMCs.

There are 14 residues in the CDR3. Original processing methods: Nucleated cell counts were estimated from reference gene primer amplification. Clones were sequenced by immunoSEQ multiplex PCR, and TCRdb holds only the in-frame ones, with some missing. Clone size and the V and J calls come from that table; the DNA yielded D and trimming. The sample holds around 97,000 clones; roughly 84% are singletons and the top ten take more than 10%. The chain joins TRBV21-1 to TRBJ1-1; the D segment call TRBD1 is taken from the table without a DNA check. TRBV21-1 is noted as a pseudogene. The receptor was derived from a human donor in a cohort sampled during active COVID-19. Sample: peripheral blood. The CDR3 DNA reads as TGTGCCAGCATCGTGACAGGGGGGAACACTGAAGCTTTCTTT. Protein: CASIVTGGNTEAFF.